These 24 T cell receptor beta chains originate from one sample sequenced in a study of identifying expanded T cells in peripheral blood. The data were produced by immunoSEQ multiplex PCR, yet TCRdb's version contains in-frame clones alone and is incomplete. The table has 90,000 to 110,000 clones, about nine tenths seen once. The sample consisted of blood. These receptors were collected from a person aged 18 to 75 in good health.

The V and J genes are TRBV11-2 and TRBJ2-7; TRBD2 matches 14 bases. CDR1 and CDR2 (germline): SGHAT, FQNNGV. The CDR3 is made up of 17 amino acids. The V gene end was trimmed by 3 bases and the J gene end by 1 base; junction bases not matched to a gene: 5. CDR3 sequence: CASSFPGLAGVSYEQYF. DNA for the CDR3: TGTGCCAGCAGCTTTCCGGGACTAGCGGGAGTTTCCTACGAGCAGTACTTC.

The gene calls are TRBV6-5 and TRBJ1-1; D call uncertain. CDR3 size: 12 residues. Germline V gene sequence: CDR1 MNHEY, CDR2 SVGAGI. V lost 5 bases and J lost 5, with 9 bases in between. In DNA form, the CDR3 reads TGTGCCAGCAGTGGGAGCTCGACTGAAGCTTTCTTT. This sequence encodes CASSGSSTEAFF.

The chain combines TRBV6-1 with TRBJ2-1, with D perhaps matching TRBD1 (5 bases). The germline CDR1 and CDR2 sequences are MNHNS and SASEGT. The CDR3 is 14 residues long. V was trimmed by 7 bases and J by 8 bases, leaving 18 bases between them. DNA of the CDR3: TGTGCCAGCAAGGAGTTATCAGGGATTGATGAGCAGTTCTTC. Translation gives CASKELSGIDEQFF.

The chain employs TRBV11-2 and TRBJ2-7; unclear D gene. The V and J ends lost 2 bases and 3 bases respectively, with 2 bases between them. CDR3 length: 11 residues. Germline CDR1 and CDR2: SGHAT and FQNNGV. CDR3 residues: CASSLNYEQYF. The CDR3 nucleotides are TGTGCCAGCAGCTTAAACTACGAGCAGTACTTC.

V and J are TRBV19 and TRBJ2-2; 10 bases line up with TRBD1. J lost 4 bases, V lost 8 bases, and 7 bases had no gene match. Germline assignment: CDR1 LNHDA and CDR2 SQIVND (reference sequence). CDR3 length: 15 residues. This CDR3 is CASVKGTGVTGELFF. CDR3 in DNA: TGTGCCAGTGTCAAGGGGACAGGGGTCACCGGGGAGCTGTTTTTT.

This clone has just one count. CDR3 loop: CASSLDPENYGYTF. CDR3 nucleotides: TGTGCCAGCAGCTTGGACCCGGAGAACTATGGCTACACCTTC. The chain couples TRBV5-4 to TRBJ1-2; no clear D gene. Germline CDR1 is SGHNT and CDR2 is YYREEE (reference sequence). With 0 bases removed from V and 2 bases from J, the gap between germline ends came to 8 bases. The CDR3 length is 14 residues.

The genes are TRBV7-6 and TRBJ1-4, with 9 positions matching TRBD1. Germline CDR1 is SGHVS and CDR2 is FNYEAQ. The V and J ends lost 4 bases and 2 bases, in that order; junction bases with no gene match: 5. CDR3 size: 16 residues. This CDR3 is CASSSGTGSTNEKLFF. The CDR3 coding sequence is TGTGCCAGCAGCTCCGGGACAGGGTCGACTAATGAAAAACTGTTTTTT. The variable domain in full, with the rest retrieved from reference TRBV7-6 and TRBJ1-4, is GAGVSQSPRYKVTKRGQDVALRCDPISGHVSLYWYRQALGQGPEFLTYFNYEAQQDKSGLPNDRFSAERPEGSISTLTIQRTEQRDSAMYRCASSSGTGSTNEKLFFGSGTQLSVL.

V usage is TRBV28 and J usage is TRBJ1-2, with a weak D call TRBD1 (6 bases). The CDR3 length is 14 residues. The germline V and J ends were trimmed by 6 bases and 3 bases, with 14 bases remaining between them. Per the germline V gene, CDR1 is MDHEN and CDR2 is SYDVKM. CDR3 coding DNA: TGTGCCAGCAGAGGGGGGGGGCAATACTATGGCTACACCTTC. Residues: CASRGGGQYYGYTF.

The table lists this clone with a count of one. The genes are TRBV28 and TRBJ2-3; D gene unclear. The CDR3 has 12 residues. Trimming removed 6 bases from V and 4 bases from J, with 8 bases in between. Germline CDR1 is MDHEN and CDR2 is SYDVKM. The CDR3 protein is CASSGSPDTQYF. The CDR3 DNA follows: TGTGCCAGCAGCGGCTCACCAGATACGCAGTATTTT.

This clone appeared once. The rearrangement uses TRBV27 and TRBJ2-7, with a weak D call TRBD1 (7 bases). CDR1 is MNHEY, CDR2 SMNVEV, per germline (reference sequence). The CDR3 runs to 16 residues. V lost 6 bases to trimming and J lost 2 bases, with 20 bases between them. Here the CDR3 reads CASSPAGGRGAYEQYF. CDR3 nucleotide sequence: TGTGCCAGCAGCCCTGCCGGTGGCAGGGGGGCCTACGAGCAGTACTTC.

The gene calls are TRBV6-6 and TRBJ2-4; 7 positions match TRBD1. CDR1 is MNHNY, CDR2 SVGAGI, per germline (reference sequence). The CDR3 is 16 amino acids. V was clipped by 5 bases and J by 2 bases; unmatched bases: 9. The CDR3 sequence: CASSNGQELTKNIQYF. In nucleotides, the CDR3 is TGTGCCAGCAGTAATGGACAGGAATTAACCAAAAACATTCAGTACTTC.

The chain uses TRBV25-1 and TRBJ2-5; possibly TRBD1 or TRBD2 for D (7 bases each). This CDR3 has 15 amino acids. Germline lookup yields CDR1 MGHDK and CDR2 SYGVNS. Trimming took off 2 bases at V and 7 bases at J, with 17 bases between the two ends. The CDR3 DNA sequence: TGTGCCAGCAGTGAAACCCCCAGGGGGAGGGGGACCCAGTACTTC. Translating gives CASSETPRGRGTQYF.

The rearrangement uses TRBV6-5 and TRBJ1-2; D unclear. The CDR3 totals 15 residues. The ends were cut back, 7 bases at V and 2 bases at J, with 17 bases in the middle. Germline CDR1 MNHEY, CDR2 SVGAGI. CDR3 sequence reads: CASKGPQELNYGYTF. The CDR3 coding sequence is TGTGCCAGCAAAGGCCCCCAAGAGCTGAACTATGGCTACACCTTC.

The chain carries TRBV5-1 and TRBJ2-7; D is tentatively TRBD1 or TRBD2 (6 bases each). The CDR3 is 16 amino acids. Deletions cut 3 bases from V and 8 bases from J, with 24 bases between. CDR1 and CDR2 from the germline V gene are SGHRS and YFSETQ. The CDR3 DNA follows: TGCGCCAGCAGCTCGATCGCTGGAGGGGGGAGAGGTCAGCAGTACTTC. It codes for CASSSIAGGGRGQQYF.

The chain joins TRBV6-5 to TRBJ2-7, with D possibly matching TRBD1 (6 bases). The CDR3 consists of 14 residues. Trimming pared 0 bases from V and 2 bases from J, leaving 8 bases between. The germline CDR1 and CDR2 sequences are MNHEY and SVGAGI. The CDR3 sequence is CASSYSNRAYEQYF. CDR3 DNA sequence: TGTGCCAGCAGTTACTCTAACAGGGCCTACGAGCAGTACTTC.

V is TRBV30 and J is TRBJ2-7; the match to TRBD2 covers 7 bases. This CDR3 has 14 residues. Trimming cost V 3 bases and J 3 bases; bases outside gene matches: 8. Germline V gene sequence: CDR1 GTSNPN, CDR2 SVGIG (reference sequence). The CDR3 spells CAWRAGPSRYEQYF. The CDR3, as DNA: TGTGCCTGGAGAGCGGGACCGAGCCGCTACGAGCAGTACTTC. The full variable domain, completed using reference TRBV30 and TRBJ2-7, is SQTIHQWPATLVQPVGSPLSLECTVEGTSNPNLYWYRQAAGRGLQLLFYSVGIGQISSEVPQNLSASRPQDRQFILSSKKLLLSDSGFYLCAWRAGPSRYEQYFGPGTRLTVT.

The chain couples TRBV5-1 to TRBJ2-2, with D possibly matching TRBD2 (8 bases). This CDR3 comprises 19 residues. Deletions cut 4 bases from V and 5 bases from J, with 27 bases between. Germline CDR1 SGHRS, CDR2 YFSETQ. CDR3 DNA: TGCGCCAGCAGCACCCTTCAGGGGGGGAGCGGGAGTCAAACCGGGGAGCTGTTTTTT. Its translation is CASSTLQGGSGSQTGELFF.

This clone has a handful of counts. This chain uses TRBV5-1 with TRBJ2-1; perhaps D is TRBD1 or TRBD2 (6 bases each). This CDR3 has 14 residues. Per germline, CDR1 SGHRS and CDR2 YFSETQ. Deletions cut 2 bases from V and 7 bases from J, with 13 bases between. The CDR3 DNA is TGCGCCAGCAGCTTCACGGGGGCGGGGAATGAGCAGTTCTTC. Translating it yields CASSFTGAGNEQFF.

This chain connects TRBV30 to TRBJ1-4; the D gene is possibly TRBD1 (5 bases). The V end lost 2 bases, the J end lost 0 bases, and 22 bases lay between the germline ends. The CDR3 sequence is 19 residues long. Germline V lookup: CDR1 GTSNPN, CDR2 SVGIG (reference sequence). CDR3 DNA sequence: TGTGCCTGGAGTTTGGGGACGCGAGGTGGCTATGCAACTAATGAAAAACTGTTTTTT. Amino acid sequence: CAWSLGTRGGYATNEKLFF.

The gene calls are TRBV18 and TRBJ2-2; D may be TRBD1 (5 bases). CDR3 length: 16 amino acids. Germline V lookup: CDR1 KGHSH, CDR2 LQKENI. Trimming took off 5 bases at V and 1 base at J, with 14 bases between the two ends. For the CDR3, the DNA is TGTGCCAGCTCAAAGGACATCATGAGGAACACCGGGGAGCTGTTTTTT. As protein: CASSKDIMRNTGELFF.

The J gene is TRBJ1-5, the V gene TRBV6-6; TRBD1 matches at 7 bases. The germline V gene encodes CDR1 MNHNY and CDR2 SVGAGI (reference sequence). The CDR3 is 15 residues long. J gave up 3 bases and V 6 bases, and 8 bases lay outside the gene matches. The CDR3 sequence: CASSYDRAPNQPQHF. In nucleotides, the CDR3 is TGTGCCAGCAGCTACGACAGGGCCCCCAATCAGCCCCAGCATTTT.

The chain carries TRBV5-1 and TRBJ2-1; 9 bases are a match to TRBD2. The V gene's germline CDR1 is SGHRS and CDR2 YFSETQ. This CDR3 contains 17 residues. V shed 0 bases, J shed 2 bases, and the junction held 6 bases outside the gene matches. CDR3 in amino acids: CASSLARLAVTYNEQFF. The CDR3 DNA sequence: TGCGCCAGCAGCTTGGCAAGACTAGCGGTGACCTACAATGAGCAGTTCTTC.

J is TRBJ1-2 and V is TRBV18; 11 positions match TRBD1. Germline CDR1 KGHSH, CDR2 LQKENI. CDR3 size: 13 residues. With V trimmed by 8 bases and J by 8 bases, 7 bases remained unmatched. DNA of the CDR3: TGTGCCAGCACGGAGGGACAGGGGGACGGCTACACCTTC. Its translation: CASTEGQGDGYTF.

The chain has TRBV7-9 and TRBJ1-4; no definite D call. Germline CDR1 reads SEHNR; CDR2 reads FQNEAQ (reference sequence). The CDR3 has 14 amino acids. V was trimmed by 6 bases and J by 0 bases, leaving 8 bases between them. CDR3 amino acids: CASSRQATNEKLFF. In DNA form, the CDR3 reads TGTGCCAGCAGTAGGCAGGCAACTAATGAAAAACTGTTTTTT.